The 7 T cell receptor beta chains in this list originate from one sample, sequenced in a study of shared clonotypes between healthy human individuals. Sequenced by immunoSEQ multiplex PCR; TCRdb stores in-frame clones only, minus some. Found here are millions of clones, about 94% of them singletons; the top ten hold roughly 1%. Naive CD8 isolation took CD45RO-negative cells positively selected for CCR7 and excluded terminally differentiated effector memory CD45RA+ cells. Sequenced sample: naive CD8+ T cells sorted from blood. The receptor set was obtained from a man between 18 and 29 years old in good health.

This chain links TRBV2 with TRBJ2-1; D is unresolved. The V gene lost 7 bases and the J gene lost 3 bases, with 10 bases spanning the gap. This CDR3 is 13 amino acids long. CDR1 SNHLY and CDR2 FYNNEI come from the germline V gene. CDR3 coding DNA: TGTGCCAGCATGGGGATCAACTACAATGAGCAGTTCTTC. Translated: CASMGINYNEQFF.

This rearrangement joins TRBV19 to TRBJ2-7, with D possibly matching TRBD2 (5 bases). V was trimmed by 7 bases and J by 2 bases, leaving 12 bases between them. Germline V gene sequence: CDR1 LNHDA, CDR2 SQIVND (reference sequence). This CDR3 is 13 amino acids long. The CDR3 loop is CASTSGPAYEQYF. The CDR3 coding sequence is TGTGCCAGTACCAGCGGACCTGCCTACGAGCAGTACTTC.

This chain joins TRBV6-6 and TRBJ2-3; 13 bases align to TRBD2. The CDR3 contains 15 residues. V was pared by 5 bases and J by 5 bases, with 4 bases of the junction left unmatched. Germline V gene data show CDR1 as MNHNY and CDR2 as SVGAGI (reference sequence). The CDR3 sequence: CASSGGLAGEDTQYF. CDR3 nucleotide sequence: TGTGCCAGCAGTGGAGGACTAGCGGGAGAAGATACGCAGTATTTT.

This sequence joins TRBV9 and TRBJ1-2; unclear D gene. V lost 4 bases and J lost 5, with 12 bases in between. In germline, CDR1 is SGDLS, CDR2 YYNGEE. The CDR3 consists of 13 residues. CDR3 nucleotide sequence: TGTGCCAGCAGCCTGGACGGTGGATATGGCTACACCTTC. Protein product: CASSLDGGYGYTF.

CDR3 DNA sequence: TGTGCCAGCAGCTTAGGGTCTTCGGGGGGGACTGAAGCTTTCTTT. This gives the protein CASSLGSSGGTEAFF. J is TRBJ1-1 and V is TRBV7-8, with D perhaps matching TRBD1 (5 bases). From germline, CDR1 is SGHVS and CDR2 FQNEAQ. V was clipped by 1 base and J by 5 bases, with 14 bases between them. The CDR3 has 15 residues. The variable domain in full, with the rest retrieved from reference TRBV7-8 and TRBJ1-1, is GAGVSQSPRYKVAKRGQDVALRCDPISGHVSLFWYQQALGQGPEFLTYFQNEAQLDKSGLPSDRFFAERPEGSVSTLKIQRTQQEDSAVYLCASSLGSSGGTEAFFGQGTRLTVV.

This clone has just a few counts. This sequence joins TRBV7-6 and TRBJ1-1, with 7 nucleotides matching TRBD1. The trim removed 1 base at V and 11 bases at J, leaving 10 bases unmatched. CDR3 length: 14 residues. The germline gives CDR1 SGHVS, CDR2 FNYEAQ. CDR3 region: CASSLEYRGGPAFF. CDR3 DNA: TGTGCCAGCAGCTTAGAGTACAGGGGCGGGCCGGCTTTCTTT.

CDR3 bases: TGTGCCAGCAGCGTACAGGACAGCTCCTACGAGCAGTACTTC. Translation gives CASSVQDSSYEQYF. The gene calls are TRBV9 and TRBJ2-7; D possibly corresponds to TRBD1 (6 bases). Trimming shortened V by 1 base and J by 0 bases, and 8 bases separated the two germline ends. Germline V lookup: CDR1 SGDLS, CDR2 YYNGEE. The CDR3 loop spans 14 amino acids. Looking up the rest from reference TRBV9 and TRBJ2-7 gives the full variable domain: DSGVTQTPKHLITATGQRVTLRCSPRSGDLSVYWYQQSLDQGLQFLIQYYNGEERAKGNILERFSAQQFPDLHSELNLSSLELGDSALYFCASSVQDSSYEQYFGPGTRLTVT.